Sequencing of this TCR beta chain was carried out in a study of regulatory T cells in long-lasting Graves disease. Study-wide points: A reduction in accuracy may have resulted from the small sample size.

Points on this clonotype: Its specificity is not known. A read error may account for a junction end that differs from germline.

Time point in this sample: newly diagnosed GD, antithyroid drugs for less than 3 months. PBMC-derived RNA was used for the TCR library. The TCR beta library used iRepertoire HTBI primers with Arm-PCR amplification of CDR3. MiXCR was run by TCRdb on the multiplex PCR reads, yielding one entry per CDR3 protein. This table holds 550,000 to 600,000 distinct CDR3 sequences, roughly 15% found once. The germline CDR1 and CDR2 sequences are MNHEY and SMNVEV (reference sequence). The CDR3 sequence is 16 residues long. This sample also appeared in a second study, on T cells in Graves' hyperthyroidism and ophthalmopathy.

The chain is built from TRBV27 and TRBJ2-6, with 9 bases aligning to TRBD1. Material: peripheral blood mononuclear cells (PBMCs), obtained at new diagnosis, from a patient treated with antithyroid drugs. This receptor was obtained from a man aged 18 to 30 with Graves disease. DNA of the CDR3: TGTGCCAGTGCCCGGACAGGGGATGCTGGGGCCAACGTCCTGGCTTTC. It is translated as CASARTGDAGANVLAF.